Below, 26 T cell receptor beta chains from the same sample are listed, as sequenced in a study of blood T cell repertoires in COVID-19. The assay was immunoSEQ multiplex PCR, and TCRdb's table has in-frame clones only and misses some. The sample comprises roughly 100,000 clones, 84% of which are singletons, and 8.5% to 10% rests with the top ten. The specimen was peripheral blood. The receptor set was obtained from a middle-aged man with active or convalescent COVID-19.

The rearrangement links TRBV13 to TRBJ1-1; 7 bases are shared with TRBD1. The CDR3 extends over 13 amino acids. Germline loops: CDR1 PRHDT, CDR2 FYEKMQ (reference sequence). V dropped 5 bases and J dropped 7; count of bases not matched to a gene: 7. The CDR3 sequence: CASSLDRVIEAFF. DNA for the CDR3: TGTGCCAGCAGCCTCGACAGGGTAATTGAAGCTTTCTTT. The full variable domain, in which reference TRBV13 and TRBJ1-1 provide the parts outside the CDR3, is AAGVIQSPRHLIKEKRETATLKCYPIPRHDTVYWYQQGPGQDPQFLISFYEKMQSDKGSIPDRFSAQQFSDYHSELNMSSLELGDSALYFCASSLDRVIEAFFGQGTRLTVV.

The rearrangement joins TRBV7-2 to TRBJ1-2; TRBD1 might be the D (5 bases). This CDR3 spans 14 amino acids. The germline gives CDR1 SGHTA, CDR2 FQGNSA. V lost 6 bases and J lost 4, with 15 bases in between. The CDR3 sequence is CASRPGGLSYGYTF. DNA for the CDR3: TGTGCCAGCAGACCGGGGGGACTCTCCTATGGCTACACCTTC.

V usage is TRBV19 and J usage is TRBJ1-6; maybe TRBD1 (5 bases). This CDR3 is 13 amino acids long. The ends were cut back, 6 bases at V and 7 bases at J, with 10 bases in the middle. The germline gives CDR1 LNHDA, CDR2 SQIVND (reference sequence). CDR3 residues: CASSSGFNSPLHF. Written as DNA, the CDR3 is TGTGCCAGTAGCTCAGGGTTCAATTCACCCCTCCACTTT.

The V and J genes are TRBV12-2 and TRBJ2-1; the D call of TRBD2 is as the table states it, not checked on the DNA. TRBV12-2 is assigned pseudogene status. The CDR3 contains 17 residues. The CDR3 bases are TGTGCAAGTCGCTTTAGCGGGGGGGTCAGTTCCTACAATGAGCAGTTCTTC. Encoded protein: CASRFSGGVSSYNEQFF.

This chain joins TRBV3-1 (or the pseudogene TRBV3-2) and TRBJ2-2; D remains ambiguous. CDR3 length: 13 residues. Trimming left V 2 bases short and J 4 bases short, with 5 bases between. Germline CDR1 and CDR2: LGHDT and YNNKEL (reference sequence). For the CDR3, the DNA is TGTGCCAGCAGCCAACCTCCCACCGGGGAGCTGTTTTTT. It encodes CASSQPPTGELFF.

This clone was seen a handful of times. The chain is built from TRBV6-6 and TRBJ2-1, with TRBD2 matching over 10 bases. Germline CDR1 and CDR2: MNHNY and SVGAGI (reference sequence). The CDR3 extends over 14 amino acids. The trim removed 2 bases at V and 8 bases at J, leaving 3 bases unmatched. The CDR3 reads CASSYPGTSDEQFF. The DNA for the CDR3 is TGTGCCAGCAGTTACCCCGGGACTAGCGATGAGCAGTTCTTC.

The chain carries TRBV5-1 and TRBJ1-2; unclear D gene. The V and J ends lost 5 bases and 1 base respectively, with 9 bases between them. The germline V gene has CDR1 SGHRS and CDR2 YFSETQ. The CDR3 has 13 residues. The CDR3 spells CASSNTVNYGYTF. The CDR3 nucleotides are TGCGCCAGCAGTAACACAGTTAACTATGGCTACACCTTC.

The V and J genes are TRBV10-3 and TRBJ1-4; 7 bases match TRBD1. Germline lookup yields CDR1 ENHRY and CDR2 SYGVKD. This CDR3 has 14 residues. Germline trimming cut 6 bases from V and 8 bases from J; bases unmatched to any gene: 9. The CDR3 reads CAIRGQGVDEKLFF. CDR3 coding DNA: TGTGCCATCAGAGGGCAGGGGGTAGACGAAAAACTGTTTTTT.

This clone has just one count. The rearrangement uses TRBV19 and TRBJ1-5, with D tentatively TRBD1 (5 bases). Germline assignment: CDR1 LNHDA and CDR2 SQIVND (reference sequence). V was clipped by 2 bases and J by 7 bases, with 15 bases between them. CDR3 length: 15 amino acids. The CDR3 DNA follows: TGTGCCAGTAGTATACGTGAACAGGCGGTACAGCCCCAGCATTTT. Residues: CASSIREQAVQPQHF.

The CDR3 is CASGQGNEQYF. Here the CDR3 DNA reads TGTGCCAGCGGACAGGGGAACGAGCAGTACTTC. The J gene is TRBJ2-7, the V gene TRBV7-9; 9 nucleotides align to TRBD1. The CDR3 is 11 amino acids. Losses at the gene ends were 8 bases for V and 5 bases for J; bases not matched to a gene: 1. Germline V gives CDR1 SEHNR, CDR2 FQNEAQ (reference sequence).

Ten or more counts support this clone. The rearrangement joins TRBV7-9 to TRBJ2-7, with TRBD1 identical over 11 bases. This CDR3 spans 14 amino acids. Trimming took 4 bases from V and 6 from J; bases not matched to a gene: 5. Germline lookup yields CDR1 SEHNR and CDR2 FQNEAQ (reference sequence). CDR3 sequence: CASSSRTGGPEQYF. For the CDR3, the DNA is TGTGCCAGCAGCTCCCGGACAGGGGGCCCCGAGCAGTACTTC.

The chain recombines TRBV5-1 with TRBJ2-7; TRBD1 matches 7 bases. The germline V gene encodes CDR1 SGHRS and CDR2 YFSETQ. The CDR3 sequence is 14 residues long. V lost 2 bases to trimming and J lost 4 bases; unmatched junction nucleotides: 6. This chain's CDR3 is CASSFGQDLYEQYF. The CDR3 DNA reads TGCGCCAGCAGCTTTGGACAGGATCTATACGAGCAGTACTTC. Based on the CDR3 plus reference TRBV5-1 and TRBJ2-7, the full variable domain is KAGVTQTPRYLIKTRGQQVTLSCSPISGHRSVSWYQQTPGQGLQFLFEYFSETQRNKGNFPGRFSGRQFSNSRSEMNVSTLELGDSALYLCASSFGQDLYEQYFGPGTRLTVT.

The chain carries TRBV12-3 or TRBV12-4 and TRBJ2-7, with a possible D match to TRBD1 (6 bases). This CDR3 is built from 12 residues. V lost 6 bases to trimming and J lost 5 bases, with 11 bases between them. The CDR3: CASSKGQDEQYF. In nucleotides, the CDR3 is TGTGCCAGCAGCAAGGGACAAGACGAGCAGTACTTC.

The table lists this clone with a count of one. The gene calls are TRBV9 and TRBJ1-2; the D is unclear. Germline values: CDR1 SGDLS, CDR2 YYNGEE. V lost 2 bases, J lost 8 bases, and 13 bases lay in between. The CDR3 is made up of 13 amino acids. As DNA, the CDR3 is TGTGCCAGCAGCGTTCCGGGGAGAGCAGGCTACACCTTC. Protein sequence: CASSVPGRAGYTF.

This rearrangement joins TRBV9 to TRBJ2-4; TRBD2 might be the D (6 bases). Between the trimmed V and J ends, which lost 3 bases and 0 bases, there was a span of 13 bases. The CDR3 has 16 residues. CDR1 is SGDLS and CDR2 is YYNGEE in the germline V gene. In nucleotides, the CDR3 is TGTGCCAGCAGCGGCCAGGGACTTCTAGCCAAAAACATTCAGTACTTC. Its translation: CASSGQGLLAKNIQYF.

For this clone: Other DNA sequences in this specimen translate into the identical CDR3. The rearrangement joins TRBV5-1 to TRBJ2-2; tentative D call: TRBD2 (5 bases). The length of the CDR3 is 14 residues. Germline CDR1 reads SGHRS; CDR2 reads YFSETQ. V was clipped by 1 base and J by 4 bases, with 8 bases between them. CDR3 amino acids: CASSLRGGTGELFF. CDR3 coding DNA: TGCGCCAGCAGCTTGAGAGGAGGCACCGGGGAGCTGTTTTTT.

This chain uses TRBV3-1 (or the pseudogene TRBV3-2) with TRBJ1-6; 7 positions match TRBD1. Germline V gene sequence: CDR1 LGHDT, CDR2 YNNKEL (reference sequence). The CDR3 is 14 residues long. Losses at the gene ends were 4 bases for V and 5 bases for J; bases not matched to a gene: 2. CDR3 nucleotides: TGTGCCAGCAGCCTCGGACAGGATAATTCACCCCTCCACTTT. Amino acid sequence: CASSLGQDNSPLHF.

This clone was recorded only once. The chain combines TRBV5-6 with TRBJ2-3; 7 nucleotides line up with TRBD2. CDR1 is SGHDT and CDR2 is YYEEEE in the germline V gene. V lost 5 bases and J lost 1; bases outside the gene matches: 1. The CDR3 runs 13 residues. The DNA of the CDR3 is TGTGCCAGCAGTGGGAGGGGCACAGATACGCAGTATTTT. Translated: CASSGRGTDTQYF.

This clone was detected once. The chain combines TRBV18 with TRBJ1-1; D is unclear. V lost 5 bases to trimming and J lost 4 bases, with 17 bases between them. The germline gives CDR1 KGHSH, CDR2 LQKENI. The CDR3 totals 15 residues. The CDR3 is CASSSSVRGSTEAFF. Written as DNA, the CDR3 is TGTGCCAGCTCATCCTCAGTTCGGGGTAGCACTGAAGCTTTCTTT.

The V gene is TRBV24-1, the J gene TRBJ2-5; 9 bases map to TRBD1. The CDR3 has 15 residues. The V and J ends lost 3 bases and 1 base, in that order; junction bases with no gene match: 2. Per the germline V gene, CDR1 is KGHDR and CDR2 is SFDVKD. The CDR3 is CATSDPGQGQETQYF. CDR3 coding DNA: TGTGCCACCAGTGATCCGGGACAGGGCCAAGAGACCCAGTACTTC.

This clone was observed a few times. Here the CDR3 DNA reads TGCGCCAGCAGCTTAGGCGGGGTCAGCACAGATACGCAGTATTTT. Protein product: CASSLGGVSTDTQYF. The chain is built from TRBV5-1 and TRBJ2-3; TRBD2 might be the D (6 bases). V shed 2 bases and J shed 0 bases, with 10 bases lying between them. The length of the CDR3 is 15 residues. Germline V lookup: CDR1 SGHRS, CDR2 YFSETQ.

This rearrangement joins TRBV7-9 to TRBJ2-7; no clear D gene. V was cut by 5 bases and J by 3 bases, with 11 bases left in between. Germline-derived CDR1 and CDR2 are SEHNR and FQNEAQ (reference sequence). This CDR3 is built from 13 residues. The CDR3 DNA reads TGTGCCAGCAGCCCTGGCGGATTCTACGAGCAGTACTTC. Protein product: CASSPGGFYEQYF.

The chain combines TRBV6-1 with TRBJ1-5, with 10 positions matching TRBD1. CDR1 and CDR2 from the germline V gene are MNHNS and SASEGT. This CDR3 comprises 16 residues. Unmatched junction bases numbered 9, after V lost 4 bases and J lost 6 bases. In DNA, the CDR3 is TGTGCCAGCAGTGTCCCCGGGGGACAGGGGACTCAGCCCCAGCATTTT. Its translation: CASSVPGGQGTQPQHF.

The CDR3 region is CASGGEGNQPQHF. CDR3 in DNA: TGTGCCAGCGGGGGGGAAGGCAATCAGCCCCAGCATTTT. This chain uses TRBV2 with TRBJ1-5, with a weak D call TRBD1 (5 bases). The CDR3 loop spans 13 amino acids. The V end lost 8 bases, the J end lost 2 bases, and 10 bases lay between the germline ends. CDR1 and CDR2 (germline): SNHLY, FYNNEI.

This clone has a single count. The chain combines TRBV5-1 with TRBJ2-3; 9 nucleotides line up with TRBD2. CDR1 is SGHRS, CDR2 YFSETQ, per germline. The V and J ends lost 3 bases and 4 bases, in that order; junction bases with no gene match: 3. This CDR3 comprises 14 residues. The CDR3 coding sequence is TGCGCCAGCAGCTCCGGACTAGCGTCAGATACGCAGTATTTT. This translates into CASSSGLASDTQYF.

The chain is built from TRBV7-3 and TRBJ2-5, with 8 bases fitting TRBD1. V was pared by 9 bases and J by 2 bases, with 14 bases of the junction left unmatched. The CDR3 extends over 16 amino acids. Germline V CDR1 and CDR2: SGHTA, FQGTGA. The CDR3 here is CARGGKDRVGQETQYF. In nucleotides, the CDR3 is TGTGCCAGGGGCGGTAAGGACAGGGTCGGACAAGAGACCCAGTACTTC.